These 31 T cell receptor beta chains originate from one sample sequenced in a study of blood T cell repertoires in COVID-19. Sequencing was performed with immunoSEQ multiplex PCR; in TCRdb, only in-frame clones are kept and a portion is missing. The data hold about 160,000 clones, with 87% observed a single time. The sample taken for sequencing was PBMCs or T cells enriched from blood (not recorded which). All receptors come from a woman between 35 and 50 years old who had been exposed to COVID-19.

This clone has more than one count but fewer than ten. The gene calls are TRBV9 and TRBJ2-7; D unclear. There are 12 residues in the CDR3. With 4 bases removed from V and 4 bases from J, the gap between germline ends came to 9 bases. From germline, CDR1 is SGDLS and CDR2 YYNGEE. The CDR3 sequence: CASSRDTYEQYF. The CDR3 coding sequence is TGTGCCAGCAGCCGCGACACGTACGAGCAGTACTTC.

The chain links TRBV28 to TRBJ2-1; the match to TRBD2 covers 7 bases. V lost 3 bases, J lost 4 bases, and 3 bases stayed unmatched. CDR3 size: 14 residues. CDR1 is MDHEN, CDR2 SYDVKM, per germline. Here the CDR3 reads CASSFSGTYNEQFF. CDR3 in DNA: TGTGCCAGCAGTTTCAGCGGGACTTACAATGAGCAGTTCTTC.

The chain recombines TRBV28 with TRBJ2-2; D is uncertain. Germline assignment: CDR1 MDHEN and CDR2 SYDVKM. Trimming took off 5 bases at V and 2 bases at J, with 9 bases between the two ends. This CDR3 has 14 residues. This chain's CDR3 is CASSPRLNTGELFF. The CDR3 nucleotides are TGTGCCAGCAGTCCAAGACTCAACACCGGGGAGCTGTTTTTT. The full variable domain, with the rest looked up from reference TRBV28 and TRBJ2-2, is DVKVTQSSRYLVKRTGEKVFLECVQDMDHENMFWYRQDPGLGLRLIYFSYDVKMKEKGDIPEGYSVSREKKERFSLILESASTNQTSMYLCASSPRLNTGELFFGEGSRLTVL.

V gene TRBV9 combines with J gene TRBJ1-1; 11 bases match TRBD1. Germline V gene data show CDR1 as SGDLS and CDR2 as YYNGEE. The CDR3 length is 19 residues. V lost 0 bases to trimming and J lost 4 bases; unmatched junction nucleotides: 14. The CDR3 spells CASSVEPAWGQGVSTEAFF. The CDR3, as DNA: TGTGCCAGCAGCGTAGAGCCGGCGTGGGGACAGGGGGTGAGCACTGAAGCTTTCTTT.

The chain couples TRBV6-2 or TRBV6-3 to TRBJ2-1, with D perhaps TRBD2 (6 bases). Germline assignment: CDR1 MNHEY and CDR2 SVGEGT. Deletions cut 5 bases from V and 0 bases from J, with 11 bases between. This CDR3 is 15 amino acids long. The CDR3 bases are TGTGCCAGCAGTACCCCCGGGAGCTCCTACAATGAGCAGTTCTTC. Protein product: CASSTPGSSYNEQFF.

The chain joins TRBV5-1 to TRBJ1-5; 9 bases align to TRBD1. V was clipped by 4 bases and J by 6 bases; unmatched bases: 8. This CDR3 has 15 amino acids. Germline V lookup: CDR1 SGHRS, CDR2 YFSETQ. CDR3 residues: CASSAGTGQGQPQHF. The CDR3 DNA reads TGCGCCAGCAGCGCTGGGACAGGGCAGGGTCAGCCCCAGCATTTT.

V gene TRBV19 combines with J gene TRBJ1-5; possibly TRBD1 for D (5 bases). V shed 5 bases and J shed 2 bases, with 10 bases lying between them. Germline CDR1 is LNHDA and CDR2 is SQIVND (reference sequence). The CDR3 consists of 14 residues. CDR3 protein: CASSVGHGNQPQHF. CDR3 nucleotides: TGTGCCAGTAGTGTGGGGCATGGCAATCAGCCCCAGCATTTT.

The chain couples TRBV9 to TRBJ1-3, with D perhaps TRBD1 (5 bases). The CDR3 extends over 15 amino acids. Deletions cut 0 bases from V and 4 bases from J, with 11 bases between. CDR1 is SGDLS, CDR2 YYNGEE, per germline. The CDR3 DNA is TGTGCCAGCAGCGTAGTGGGCTCAGGGGGAAACACCATATATTTT. It yields the protein CASSVVGSGGNTIYF.

This clone was counted between two and nine times. The rearrangement links TRBV28 to TRBJ1-5, with TRBD1 identical over 9 bases. The trim removed 3 bases at V and 1 base at J, leaving 7 bases unmatched. CDR1 and CDR2 (germline): MDHEN, SYDVKM. The CDR3 consists of 17 residues. The CDR3 loop is CASSFDRGWISNQPQHF. In nucleotides, the CDR3 is TGTGCCAGCAGTTTCGACAGGGGGTGGATAAGCAATCAGCCCCAGCATTTT.

The V and J genes are TRBV19 and TRBJ2-5, with 8 bases identical to TRBD1. The CDR3 sequence is 13 residues long. The junction had 6 bases not matched to a gene; V was cut back by 10 bases and J by 2 bases. Germline V gives CDR1 LNHDA, CDR2 SQIVND (reference sequence). In DNA, the CDR3 is TGTGCCACAAGCAGGGGGCGACAAGAGACCCAGTACTTC. Translated, it gives CATSRGRQETQYF.

The chain has TRBV4-3 and TRBJ2-7, with D possibly TRBD2 on 6 matching bases. Germline V gives CDR1 LGHNA, CDR2 YSLEER. The CDR3 consists of 17 residues. Trimming took 0 bases from V and 2 from J, leaving 17 bases between them. This CDR3 is CASSQDPLGGGTYEQYF. The CDR3 DNA sequence: TGCGCCAGCAGCCAAGATCCCCTTGGCGGAGGGACCTACGAGCAGTACTTC.

CDR3 sequence reads: CASSPLLRGSYEQYF. DNA of the CDR3: TGTGCCAGCAGCCCACTCCTCAGGGGCTCCTACGAGCAGTACTTC. The chain has TRBV11-2 and TRBJ2-7; a weak D match, TRBD1 (6 bases). V was cut by 5 bases and J by 0 bases, with 14 bases left in between. The V gene's germline CDR1 is SGHAT and CDR2 FQNNGV. This CDR3 has 15 residues.

This clone was detected only once. The chain uses TRBV6-5 and TRBJ1-4, with a weak D call TRBD1 (5 bases). The CDR3 runs to 14 residues. V shed 5 bases and J shed 4 bases, with 11 bases lying between them. In germline, CDR1 is MNHEY, CDR2 SVGAGI. CDR3 sequence reads: CASSPRGYNEKLFF. The DNA for the CDR3 is TGTGCCAGCAGTCCGCGGGGCTATAATGAAAAACTGTTTTTT.

This chain links TRBV5-1 with TRBJ1-1, with a tentative D call TRBD1 (6 bases). CDR3 length: 15 amino acids. Trimming removed 0 bases at V and 0 bases at J, with 9 bases between. Germline lookup yields CDR1 SGHRS and CDR2 YFSETQ. In nucleotides, the CDR3 is TGCGCCAGCAGCTTGGTGGACAGCATGAACACTGAAGCTTTCTTT. It is translated as CASSLVDSMNTEAFF.

The V call is TRBV19, the J call TRBJ2-5; 10 nucleotides align to TRBD2. J lost 4 bases, V lost 5 bases, and 4 bases had no gene match. From germline, CDR1 is LNHDA and CDR2 SQIVND (reference sequence). The CDR3 runs 14 residues. As DNA, the CDR3 is TGTGCCAGTAGTCCGGGACTAGCGAGAGAGACCCAGTACTTC. Its translation: CASSPGLARETQYF.

The chain uses TRBV5-1 and TRBJ1-5, with a possible D match to TRBD1 (5 bases). The ends were cut back, 4 bases at V and 2 bases at J, with 7 bases in the middle. CDR1 SGHRS and CDR2 YFSETQ come from the germline V gene. The CDR3 has 13 residues. CDR3 DNA sequence: TGCGCCAGCAGCATGACAGGCAATCAGCCCCAGCATTTT. It translates to CASSMTGNQPQHF.

The rearrangement uses TRBV29-1 and TRBJ2-3, with D hard to call. The CDR3 is 11 amino acids. The germline V gene encodes CDR1 SQVTM and CDR2 ANQGSEA. V was pared by 2 bases and J by 3 bases, with 3 bases between. CDR3 loop: CSVESTDTQYF. The CDR3, as DNA: TGCAGCGTTGAATCAACAGATACGCAGTATTTT.

The CDR3 DNA follows: TGTGCCAGCAGCACCGGGACAGGGACCTACGAGCAGTACTTC. Protein sequence: CASSTGTGTYEQYF. The chain joins TRBV6-5 to TRBJ2-7; 9 bases map to TRBD1. Per the germline V gene, CDR1 is MNHEY and CDR2 is SVGAGI. The CDR3 consists of 14 residues. The trim removed 6 bases at V and 2 bases at J, leaving 5 bases unmatched.

This clone was picked up one time. The chain combines TRBV7-9 with TRBJ1-1; tentative D call: TRBD1 (5 bases). Germline lookup yields CDR1 SEHNR and CDR2 FQNEAQ (reference sequence). V was shortened by 7 bases and J by 1 base, with 10 bases between the two germline ends. This CDR3 has 13 amino acids. CDR3 protein: CASKTTENTEAFF. The CDR3 coding sequence is TGTGCCAGCAAGACGACAGAGAACACTGAAGCTTTCTTT.

The J gene is TRBJ1-5, the V gene TRBV28; tentatively, D is TRBD1 (5 bases). The length of the CDR3 is 12 residues. Germline values: CDR1 MDHEN, CDR2 SYDVKM. Between the trimmed V and J ends, which lost 8 bases and 8 bases, there was a span of 13 bases. CDR3 bases: TGTGCCAGCGGGGCCCTCACGGAGCCCCAGCATTTT. It translates to CASGALTEPQHF.

The gene calls are TRBV9 and TRBJ2-3, with D hard to call. Per germline, CDR1 SGDLS and CDR2 YYNGEE. The CDR3 spans 16 residues. Trimming stripped 2 bases from V and 2 bases from J, with 15 bases between. The CDR3 sequence is CASSVTQREPTDTQYF. The CDR3, as DNA: TGTGCCAGCAGCGTCACCCAGCGAGAGCCCACAGATACGCAGTATTTT.

The rearrangement links TRBV7-6 to TRBJ1-2, with D tentatively TRBD1 (6 bases). Per germline, CDR1 SGHVS and CDR2 FNYEAQ. V lost 0 bases and J lost 7, with 9 bases in between. The CDR3 spans 13 residues. The CDR3 nucleotides read TGTGCCAGCAGCTTAGCACAGGGACGTGGCTACACCTTC. It specifies CASSLAQGRGYTF.

The chain joins TRBV10-2 to TRBJ1-1; D remains ambiguous. The CDR3 sequence is 13 residues long. V lost 3 bases to trimming and J lost 4 bases, with 9 bases between them. CDR1 is WSHSY, CDR2 SAAADI, per germline. The CDR3 sequence is CASSDEQSTEAFF. In nucleotides, the CDR3 is TGCGCCAGCAGTGATGAACAGTCCACTGAAGCTTTCTTT.

V gene TRBV28 combines with J gene TRBJ1-5; 10 bases line up with TRBD1. Unmatched junction bases numbered 5, after V lost 3 bases and J lost 6 bases. Per the germline V gene, CDR1 is MDHEN and CDR2 is SYDVKM. CDR3 length equals 15 residues. The CDR3 sequence: CASSFGTGASQPQHF. CDR3 in DNA: TGTGCCAGCAGTTTTGGGACAGGGGCGAGTCAGCCCCAGCATTTT.

J is TRBJ1-1 and V is TRBV12-3 or TRBV12-4; a possible D gene is TRBD1 (5 bases). This CDR3 spans 13 amino acids. V lost 6 bases and J lost 1, with 9 bases in between. CDR3 amino acids: CASRTQENTEAFF. The CDR3 DNA reads as TGTGCCAGCAGAACACAGGAGAACACTGAAGCTTTCTTT.

The chain has TRBV19 and TRBJ2-2; the D is unclear. The CDR3 extends over 15 amino acids. V was cut by 8 bases and J by 1 base, with 14 bases left in between. Germline CDR1 and CDR2: LNHDA and SQIVND (reference sequence). The CDR3, as DNA: TGTGCCAGTGGCCGGCAGGTGAGGAACACCGGGGAGCTGTTTTTT. Amino acid sequence: CASGRQVRNTGELFF.

V usage is TRBV5-1 and J usage is TRBJ2-7; perhaps TRBD1 as D (6 bases). The CDR3 totals 13 residues. CDR1 and CDR2 from the germline V gene are SGHRS and YFSETQ. V lost 4 bases and J lost 2, with 10 bases in between. CDR3 region: CASSLRQAYEQYF. The CDR3 DNA sequence: TGCGCCAGCAGCCTACGACAGGCCTACGAGCAGTACTTC.

V is TRBV28 and J is TRBJ2-7; D gene uncertain. Germline V gene data show CDR1 as MDHEN and CDR2 as SYDVKM. The length of the CDR3 is 15 residues. Trimming took off 1 base at V and 1 base at J, with 11 bases between the two ends. The CDR3 reads CASSLFRVRSYEQYF. CDR3 nucleotides: TGTGCCAGCAGTTTATTCCGGGTCCGATCCTACGAGCAGTACTTC. Full variable domain (outside the CDR3, taken from reference TRBV28 and TRBJ2-7): DVKVTQSSRYLVKRTGEKVFLECVQDMDHENMFWYRQDPGLGLRLIYFSYDVKMKEKGDIPEGYSVSREKKERFSLILESASTNQTSMYLCASSLFRVRSYEQYFGPGTRLTVT.

The sample holds one count of this clone. The V and J genes are TRBV7-2 and TRBJ2-7; D not certain. The CDR3 is 13 amino acids. Between the trimmed V and J ends, which lost 7 bases and 3 bases, there was a span of 13 bases. Germline V gene sequence: CDR1 SGHTA, CDR2 FQGNSA. CDR3 in DNA: TGTGCCAGCACCTTGCCGGGTTTCTACGAGCAGTACTTC. This encodes CASTLPGFYEQYF.

The V call is TRBV2, the J call TRBJ1-2; D may be TRBD1 (6 bases). Trimming removed 1 base at V and 7 bases at J, with 13 bases between. Germline V gives CDR1 SNHLY, CDR2 FYNNEI. This CDR3 region has 14 residues. In DNA form, the CDR3 reads TGTGCCAGCAGTGAAGGAGGACAGCAGTTTGGCTACACCTTC. It is translated as CASSEGGQQFGYTF.

The chain links TRBV6-5 to TRBJ1-1; D perhaps matches TRBD1 (6 bases). Trimming pared 4 bases from V and 5 bases from J, leaving 11 bases between. This CDR3 region has 13 residues. CDR1 MNHEY and CDR2 SVGAGI come from the germline V gene. The CDR3 DNA follows: TGTGCCAGCAGTTTCCGGACAGTGACTGAAGCTTTCTTT. It yields the protein CASSFRTVTEAFF.